Listed here are 30 T cell receptor beta chains from one sample, sequenced in a study of cytomegalovirus exposure and HLA in healthy donors. Use of 60 Vbeta and 13 Jbeta primers characterized the PCR. The data were produced by immunoSEQ multiplex PCR, yet TCRdb's version contains in-frame clones alone and is incomplete. Of around 110,000 clones listed, 75% are singletons. The sequenced material came from PBMCs. All receptors come from a male donor in good health and CMV-seropositive.

The chain links TRBV7-8 to TRBJ2-7; 9 bases agree with TRBD1. The CDR3 runs 14 residues. V was pared by 5 bases and J by 9 bases, with 11 bases of the junction left unmatched. CDR1 and CDR2 from the germline V gene are SGHVS and FQNEAQ. The CDR3 sequence is CASSAPGQGEGQYF. The CDR3 DNA reads TGTGCCAGCAGCGCCCCGGGACAGGGTGAAGGGCAGTACTTC.

The rearrangement uses TRBV5-1 and TRBJ1-6; D uncertain. CDR1 and CDR2 from the germline V gene are SGHRS and YFSETQ. The CDR3 has 14 residues. V was pared by 1 base and J by 3 bases, with 5 bases between. In nucleotides, the CDR3 is TGCGCCAGCAGCTTGACAGACTATAATTCACCCCTCCACTTT. It encodes CASSLTDYNSPLHF. Looking up the rest from reference TRBV5-1 and TRBJ1-6 gives the full variable domain: KAGVTQTPRYLIKTRGQQVTLSCSPISGHRSVSWYQQTPGQGLQFLFEYFSETQRNKGNFPGRFSGRQFSNSRSEMNVSTLELGDSALYLCASSLTDYNSPLHFGNGTRLTVT.

The genes are TRBV7-9 and TRBJ1-1, with 10 bases aligning to TRBD1. The junction had 12 bases not matched to a gene; V was cut back by 5 bases and J by 0 bases. Germline CDR1 is SEHNR and CDR2 is FQNEAQ (reference sequence). This CDR3 is 18 amino acids long. The CDR3 nucleotides are TGTGCCAGCAGCACAACCGACAGGGGGCGCATCCTGAACACTGAAGCTTTCTTT. This sequence encodes CASSTTDRGRILNTEAFF.

The rearrangement uses TRBV7-9 and TRBJ1-1, with no clear D. The CDR3 has 15 amino acids. Germline-derived CDR1 and CDR2 are SEHNR and FQNEAQ (reference sequence). V was pared by 5 bases and J by 2 bases, with 15 bases between. The CDR3 spells CASSKNTGVNTEAFF. The CDR3 DNA reads as TGTGCCAGCAGCAAAAACACGGGAGTTAACACTGAAGCTTTCTTT.

The V gene is TRBV7-9, the J gene TRBJ2-5; D not resolved. V lost 3 bases and J lost 5, with 16 bases in between. CDR3 length: 15 residues. The germline V gene has CDR1 SEHNR and CDR2 FQNEAQ (reference sequence). Here the CDR3 DNA reads TGTGCCAGCAGCTTTGAGGCTACCATCCGGGAGACCCAGTACTTC. It codes for CASSFEATIRETQYF.

The CDR3: CASSFGGSAQPQHF. DNA for the CDR3: TGTGCCAGCAGTTTTGGCGGATCCGCTCAGCCCCAGCATTTT. The genes are TRBV28 and TRBJ1-5; D unclear. V lost 3 bases and J 6 bases, leaving 12 bases between the germline ends. The CDR3 is 14 residues long. CDR1 and CDR2 (germline): MDHEN, SYDVKM.

Concerning this clone itself: Additional DNA sequences in this sample encode the identical CDR3. The gene calls are TRBV9 and TRBJ1-2; 7 nucleotides line up with TRBD1. V shed 0 bases and J 3 bases; nucleotides not matched to a gene: 2. Looked up from germline, CDR1 is SGDLS and CDR2 is YYNGEE. This CDR3 comprises 14 residues. The CDR3 nucleotides read TGTGCCAGCAGCGTAGGCCAGGGGGACTATGGCTACACCTTC. It is translated as CASSVGQGDYGYTF.

The chain recombines TRBV6-4 with TRBJ2-1; a weak D match, TRBD1 (5 bases). CDR1 and CDR2 (germline): MRHNA, SNTAGT. The CDR3 covers 14 residues. Trimming removed 5 bases from V and 8 bases from J, with 16 bases in between. The CDR3 bases are TGTGCCAGCAGTCAGGGTCAAGGGTTAGATGAGCAGTTCTTC. This sequence encodes CASSQGQGLDEQFF.

The chain carries TRBV27 and TRBJ2-7, with unresolved D. V gave up 4 bases and J gave up 3 bases, with 7 bases separating them. This CDR3 region has 12 residues. The germline CDR1 and CDR2 sequences are MNHEY and SMNVEV (reference sequence). The CDR3 loop is CASSSTGYEQYF. In nucleotides, the CDR3 is TGTGCCAGCAGTTCCACGGGCTACGAGCAGTACTTC.

V gene TRBV6-1 combines with J gene TRBJ2-7; maybe TRBD1 (5 bases). V was pared by 11 bases and J by 2 bases, with 22 bases between. Germline V lookup: CDR1 MNHNS, CDR2 SASEGT. The CDR3 extends over 15 amino acids. CDR3 sequence reads: CAAKGLHYLAYEQYF. Here the CDR3 DNA reads TGTGCCGCAAAGGGGCTACATTACCTTGCCTACGAGCAGTACTTC.

V usage is TRBV19 and J usage is TRBJ1-1; D not certain. V dropped 1 base and J dropped 1 base, with 4 bases sitting between them. The germline CDR1 and CDR2 sequences are LNHDA and SQIVND (reference sequence). The CDR3 loop spans 13 amino acids. This CDR3 is CASSIGANTEAFF. CDR3 in DNA: TGTGCCAGTAGTATAGGGGCGAACACTGAAGCTTTCTTT.

This clone was counted many times. V and J are TRBV6-6 and TRBJ1-1; 7 nucleotides agree with TRBD1. The V segment lost 5 bases and the J segment 0 bases; nucleotides outside the gene matches: 3. CDR1 MNHNY and CDR2 SVGAGI come from the germline V gene (reference sequence). This CDR3 contains 14 residues. CDR3 nucleotides: TGTGCCAGCAGTCTGGGACAGATGAACACTGAAGCTTTCTTT. It specifies CASSLGQMNTEAFF.

V and J are TRBV29-1 and TRBJ2-1; 7 bases are shared with TRBD2. The V and J ends lost 7 bases and 5 bases, in that order; junction bases with no gene match: 5. This CDR3 is built from 12 residues. The germline V gene encodes CDR1 SQVTM and CDR2 ANQGSEA. The CDR3 region is CSARLADNEQFF. The CDR3 region has the DNA TGCAGCGCTCGACTAGCAGACAATGAGCAGTTCTTC.

This chain joins TRBV4-3 and TRBJ2-4; no clear D. Germline V lookup: CDR1 LGHNA, CDR2 YSLEER. The CDR3 is 13 amino acids. V lost 4 bases to trimming and J lost 6 bases, with 10 bases between them. The CDR3 loop reads CASSPSLTNIQYF. CDR3 coding DNA: TGCGCCAGCAGCCCCTCCCTAACAAACATTCAGTACTTC.

This clone has more than one count but fewer than ten. The chain recombines TRBV5-1 with TRBJ2-7; TRBD1 matches 9 bases. Germline V gene sequence: CDR1 SGHRS, CDR2 YFSETQ. Trimming at V came to 4 bases and at J to 0 bases, leaving 2 bases not matched to a gene. CDR3 length: 14 residues. CDR3 sequence: CASSPDRGSYEQYF. In DNA, the CDR3 is TGCGCCAGCAGCCCGGACAGGGGCTCCTACGAGCAGTACTTC. The whole variable domain, remainder taken from reference TRBV5-1 and TRBJ2-7, is KAGVTQTPRYLIKTRGQQVTLSCSPISGHRSVSWYQQTPGQGLQFLFEYFSETQRNKGNFPGRFSGRQFSNSRSEMNVSTLELGDSALYLCASSPDRGSYEQYFGPGTRLTVT.

CDR3 DNA: TGTGCCAGCAGTTTTTATAACAGGTTCGGGGAGACCCAGTACTTC. Encoded protein: CASSFYNRFGETQYF. The chain couples TRBV28 to TRBJ2-5; D is possibly TRBD1 (5 bases). This CDR3 spans 15 amino acids. Germline V CDR1 and CDR2: MDHEN, SYDVKM. Between the trimmed V and J ends, which lost 3 bases and 5 bases, there was a span of 16 bases.

This clone was picked up one time. The gene calls are TRBV29-1 and TRBJ2-3; 7 positions agree with TRBD2. Germline CDR1 reads SQVTM; CDR2 reads ANQGSEA. After removal of 0 bases from V and 6 bases from J, the junction contained 9 bases not matched to a gene. The CDR3 consists of 15 residues. The CDR3 here is CSVEDQDRGGDTQYF. In DNA form, the CDR3 reads TGCAGCGTTGAAGACCAGGACCGGGGAGGGGATACGCAGTATTTT.

V is TRBV29-1 and J is TRBJ2-1; the D is unclear. V dropped 3 bases and J dropped 7 bases, with 19 bases sitting between them. Germline CDR1 is SQVTM and CDR2 is ANQGSEA. The length of the CDR3 is 15 residues. This chain's CDR3 is CSVDPSFRVGNEQFF. CDR3 DNA sequence: TGCAGCGTTGACCCCTCCTTTCGGGTAGGAAATGAGCAGTTCTTC.

The genes are TRBV7-9 and TRBJ2-7, with D perhaps matching TRBD1 (5 bases). The length of the CDR3 is 16 residues. Trimming took off 4 bases at V and 0 bases at J, with 16 bases between the two ends. Germline V gene data show CDR1 as SEHNR and CDR2 as FQNEAQ (reference sequence). The CDR3 loop reads CASSSWGRASSYEQYF. CDR3 DNA sequence: TGTGCCAGCAGCTCTTGGGGCCGGGCGAGCTCCTACGAGCAGTACTTC.

The chain uses TRBV9 and TRBJ1-1; unclear D gene. Looked up from germline, CDR1 is SGDLS and CDR2 is YYNGEE. There are 14 residues in the CDR3. The V end was cut by 4 bases, the J end by 0 bases, with 10 bases between. The DNA of the CDR3 is TGTGCCAGCAGCCGCATGCAGATGAACACTGAAGCTTTCTTT. Protein product: CASSRMQMNTEAFF.

The chain employs TRBV19 and TRBJ2-7; maybe TRBD1 (5 bases). The germline gives CDR1 LNHDA, CDR2 SQIVND (reference sequence). V dropped 5 bases and J dropped 3 bases, with 11 bases sitting between them. This CDR3 contains 13 residues. The CDR3 here is CASSVQVSYEQYF. DNA of the CDR3: TGTGCCAGTAGTGTACAGGTTAGCTACGAGCAGTACTTC.

V is TRBV30 and J is TRBJ2-7; a weak D match, TRBD1 (6 bases). Germline-derived CDR1 and CDR2 are GTSNPN and SVGIG (reference sequence). The CDR3 runs to 14 residues. Trimming removed 3 bases from V and 1 base from J, with 13 bases in between. CDR3 coding DNA: TGTGCCTGGAGGCGGACAGAAATTTCCTACGAGCAGTACTTC. Its protein is CAWRRTEISYEQYF.

The genes are TRBV10-3 and TRBJ2-5; maybe TRBD1 (6 bases). This CDR3 is built from 16 residues. Trimming left V 3 bases short and J 0 bases short, with 14 bases between. CDR1 is ENHRY, CDR2 SYGVKD, per germline. The CDR3 nucleotides are TGTGCCATCAGTGATACCACAGGGTACGACCAAGAGACCCAGTACTTC. Translating it yields CAISDTTGYDQETQYF.

This chain links TRBV30 with TRBJ2-7, with a tentative D call TRBD2 (6 bases). There are 16 residues in the CDR3. Per germline, CDR1 GTSNPN and CDR2 SVGIG (reference sequence). Between the trimmed V and J ends, which lost 0 bases and 0 bases, there was a span of 15 bases. CDR3 DNA sequence: TGTGCCTGGAGTGTGGGGGGTACACCGAGCTCCTACGAGCAGTACTTC. Amino acids: CAWSVGGTPSSYEQYF.

This clone was recorded a few times. The rearrangement links TRBV4-1 to TRBJ2-4, with 10 nucleotides matching TRBD1. The CDR3 has 16 residues. J lost 6 bases, V lost 1 base, and 6 bases had no gene match. Germline V gene lookup returns CDR1 MGHRA and CDR2 YSYEKL. The CDR3 DNA follows: TGCGCCAGCAGCCAAGTCTGGGACAGGGGAACAAACATTCAGTACTTC. Its protein product is CASSQVWDRGTNIQYF.

There are a few counts of this clone. CDR3 DNA sequence: TGTGCCAGTAGTATAGATCGTGCAGGGGCCTACAATGAGCAGTTCTTC. It specifies CASSIDRAGAYNEQFF. V is TRBV19 and J is TRBJ2-1, with a possible D match to TRBD1 (6 bases). This CDR3 contains 16 residues. Germline V gene sequence: CDR1 LNHDA, CDR2 SQIVND (reference sequence). V was pared by 0 bases and J by 2 bases, with 11 bases between.

J is TRBJ2-7 and V is TRBV28, with TRBD1 identical over 10 bases. With 8 bases clipped from V and 5 bases from J, the junction kept 9 bases outside the gene matches. Germline V gene lookup returns CDR1 MDHEN and CDR2 SYDVKM. This CDR3 contains 14 residues. The CDR3 sequence is CASGGTGVVDEQYF. The CDR3 region has the DNA TGTGCCAGCGGTGGGACAGGGGTGGTCGACGAGCAGTACTTC.

For the CDR3, the DNA is TGTGCCAGCAGCACCTACGGGAGGGCAAGGGCTGGGGCCAACGTCCTGACTTTC. Translated, it gives CASSTYGRARAGANVLTF. V gene TRBV7-3 combines with J gene TRBJ2-6; 8 positions agree with TRBD2. The V gene's germline CDR1 is SGHTA and CDR2 FQGTGA. Trimming cost V 5 bases and J 2 bases; bases outside gene matches: 11. This CDR3 region has 18 residues.

CDR3 nucleotides: TGTGCCACCAGCAGCCGTGGACAGGGGGCTCTTCGAGCGTACGAGCAGTACTTC. It encodes CATSSRGQGALRAYEQYF. The genes are TRBV15 and TRBJ2-7, with 11 bases lining up with TRBD1. Trimming took 3 bases from V and 4 from J; bases not matched to a gene: 14. The CDR3 extends over 18 amino acids. Looked up from germline, CDR1 is LNHNV and CDR2 is YYDKDF (reference sequence).

The rearrangement links TRBV27 to TRBJ2-7; 10 bases align to TRBD2. This CDR3 is 16 amino acids long. V gave up 6 bases and J gave up 0 bases; unmatched junction bases: 8. Per germline, CDR1 MNHEY and CDR2 SMNVEV (reference sequence). The CDR3 sequence: CASSLSSGGSSYEQYF. The DNA of the CDR3 is TGTGCCAGCAGCCTCAGTAGCGGGGGGAGCTCCTACGAGCAGTACTTC.